The clone carrying this T cell receptor beta chain occurred a few times. Its cognate antigen is unknown. These data belong to a study of T cell repertoires in cytomegalovirus infection. Overall study context: Recently described HLA-C-restricted plus well-studied HLA-B-restricted CMV epitopes were used.

TCRdb independently ran MiXCR on the reads; one entry per CDR3 protein. The sample lists 570,000 or so distinct CDR3 sequences, around 40% occurring once. Germline assignment: CDR1 SGHTA and CDR2 FQGNSA. Trimming pared 1 base from V and 0 bases from J, leaving 10 bases between. The CDR3 contains 15 residues. Study observations and caveats: Ex vivo responses were dominated by HLA-C-restricted CMV-specific TCR beta clonotypes.

The sequencing used cultured PBMCs, collected from culture after CMV antigen stimulation. The V gene is TRBV7-2, the J gene TRBJ2-7; TRBD1 is a possible D gene (5 bases). The receptor's source is a human donor in good health (CMV status not recorded). Some clones in this sample may be carry-over from other donors' samples. CDR3 loop: CASSLERGSSYEQYF. As DNA, the CDR3 is TGTGCCAGCAGCTTAGAAAGGGGAAGCTCCTACGAGCAGTACTTC.